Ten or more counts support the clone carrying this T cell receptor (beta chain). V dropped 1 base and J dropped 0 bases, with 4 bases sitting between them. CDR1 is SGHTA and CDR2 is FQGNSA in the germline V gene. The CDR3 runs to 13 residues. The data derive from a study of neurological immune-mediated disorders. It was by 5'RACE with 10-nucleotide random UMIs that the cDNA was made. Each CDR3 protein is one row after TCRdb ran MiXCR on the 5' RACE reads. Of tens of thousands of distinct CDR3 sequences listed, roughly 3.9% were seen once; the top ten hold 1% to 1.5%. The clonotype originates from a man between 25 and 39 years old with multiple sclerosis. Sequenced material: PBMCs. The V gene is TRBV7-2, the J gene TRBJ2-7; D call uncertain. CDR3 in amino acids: CASSLGISYEQYF. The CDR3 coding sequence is TGTGCCAGCAGCTTAGGGATCTCCTACGAGCAGTACTTC.